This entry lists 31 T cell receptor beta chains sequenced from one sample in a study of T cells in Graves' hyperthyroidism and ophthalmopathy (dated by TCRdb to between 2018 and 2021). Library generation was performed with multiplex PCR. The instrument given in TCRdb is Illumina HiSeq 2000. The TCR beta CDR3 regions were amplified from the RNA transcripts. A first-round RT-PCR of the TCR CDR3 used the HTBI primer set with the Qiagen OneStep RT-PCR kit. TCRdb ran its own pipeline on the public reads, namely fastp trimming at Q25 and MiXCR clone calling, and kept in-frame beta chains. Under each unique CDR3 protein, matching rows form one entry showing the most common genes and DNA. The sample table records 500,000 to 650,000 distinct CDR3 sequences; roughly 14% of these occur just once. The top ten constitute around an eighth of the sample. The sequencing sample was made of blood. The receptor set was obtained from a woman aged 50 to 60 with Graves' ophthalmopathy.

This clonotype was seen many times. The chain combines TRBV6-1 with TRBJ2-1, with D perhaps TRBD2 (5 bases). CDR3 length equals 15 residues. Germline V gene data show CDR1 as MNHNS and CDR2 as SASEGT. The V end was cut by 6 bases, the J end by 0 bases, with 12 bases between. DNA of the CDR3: TGTGCCAGCAGAAAAACTAGTTACTCCTACAATGAGCAGTTCTTC. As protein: CASRKTSYSYNEQFF.

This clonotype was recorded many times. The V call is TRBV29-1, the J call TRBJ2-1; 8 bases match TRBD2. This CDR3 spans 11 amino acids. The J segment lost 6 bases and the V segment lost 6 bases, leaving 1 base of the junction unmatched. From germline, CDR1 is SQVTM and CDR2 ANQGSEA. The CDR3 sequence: CSVGTSNEQFF. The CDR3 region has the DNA TGCAGCGTCGGGACTAGCAATGAGCAGTTCTTC.

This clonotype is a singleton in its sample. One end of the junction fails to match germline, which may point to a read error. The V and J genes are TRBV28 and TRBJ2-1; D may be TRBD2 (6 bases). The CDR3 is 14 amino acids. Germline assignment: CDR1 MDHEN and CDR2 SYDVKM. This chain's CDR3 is CASTLAASYNEQFF. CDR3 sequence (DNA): TGTGCCAGCACTTTAGCGGCCTCCTACAATGAGCAGTTCTTC.

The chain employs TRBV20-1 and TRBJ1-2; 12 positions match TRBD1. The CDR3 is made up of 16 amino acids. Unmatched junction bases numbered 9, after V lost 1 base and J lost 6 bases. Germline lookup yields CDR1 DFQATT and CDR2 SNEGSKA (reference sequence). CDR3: CSARGQTGQGANGYTF. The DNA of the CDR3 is TGCAGTGCTAGAGGCCAAACGGGACAGGGGGCCAATGGCTACACCTTC.

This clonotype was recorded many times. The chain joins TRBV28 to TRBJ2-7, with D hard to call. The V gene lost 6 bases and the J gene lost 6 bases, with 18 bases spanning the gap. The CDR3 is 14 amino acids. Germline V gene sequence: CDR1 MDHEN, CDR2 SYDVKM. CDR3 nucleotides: TGTGCCAGCAGCTCTACCTCCATTCGGGTCGAGCAGTACTTC. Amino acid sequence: CASSSTSIRVEQYF.

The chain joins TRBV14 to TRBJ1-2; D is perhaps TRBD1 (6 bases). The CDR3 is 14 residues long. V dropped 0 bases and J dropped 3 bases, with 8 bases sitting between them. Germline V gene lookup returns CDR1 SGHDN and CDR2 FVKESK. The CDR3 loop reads CASSQDRGYYGYTF. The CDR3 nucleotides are TGTGCCAGCAGCCAAGACAGGGGCTACTATGGCTACACCTTC.

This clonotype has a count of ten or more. The CDR3 region is CASSVIAGALNEQFF. The CDR3 region has the DNA TGTGCCAGCAGCGTAATAGCGGGAGCCCTCAATGAGCAGTTCTTC. This rearrangement joins TRBV7-3 to TRBJ2-1; the match to TRBD2 covers 9 bases. CDR1 and CDR2 (germline): SGHTA, FQGTGA. V lost 5 bases to trimming and J lost 6 bases; unmatched junction nucleotides: 8. The length of the CDR3 is 15 residues.

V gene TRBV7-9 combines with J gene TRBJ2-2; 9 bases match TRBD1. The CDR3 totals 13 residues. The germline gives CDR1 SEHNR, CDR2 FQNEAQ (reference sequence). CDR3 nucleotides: TGTGGTGGGACAGGGAAAAACACCGGGGAGCTGTTTTTT. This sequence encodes CGGTGKNTGELFF.

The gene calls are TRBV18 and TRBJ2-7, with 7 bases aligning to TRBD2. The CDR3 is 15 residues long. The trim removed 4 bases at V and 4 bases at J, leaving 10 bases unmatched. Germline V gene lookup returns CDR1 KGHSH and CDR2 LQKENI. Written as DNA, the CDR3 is TGTGCCAGCTCACTATATCGGGAGGTCCTTTACGAGCAGTACTTC. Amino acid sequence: CASSLYREVLYEQYF.

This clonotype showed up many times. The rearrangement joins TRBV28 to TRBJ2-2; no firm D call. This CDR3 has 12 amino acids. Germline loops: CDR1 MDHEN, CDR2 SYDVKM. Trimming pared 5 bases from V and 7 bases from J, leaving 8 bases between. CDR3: CASSPERGELFF. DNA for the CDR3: TGTGCCAGCAGTCCCGAGCGCGGGGAGCTGTTTTTT.

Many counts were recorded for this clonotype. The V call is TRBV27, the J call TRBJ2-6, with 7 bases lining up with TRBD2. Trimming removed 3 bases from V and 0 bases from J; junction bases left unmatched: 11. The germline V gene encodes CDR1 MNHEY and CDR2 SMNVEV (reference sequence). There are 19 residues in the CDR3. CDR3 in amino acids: CASSFFGEGWNSGANVLTF. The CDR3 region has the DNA TGTGCCAGCAGTTTCTTCGGGGAGGGGTGGAACTCTGGGGCCAACGTCCTGACTTTC.

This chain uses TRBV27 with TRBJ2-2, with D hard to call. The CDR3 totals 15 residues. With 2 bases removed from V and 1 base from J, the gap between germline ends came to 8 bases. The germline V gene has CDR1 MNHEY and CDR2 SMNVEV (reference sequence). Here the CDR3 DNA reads TGTGCCAGCAGTTTAACCTTCAGGAACACCGGGGAGCTGTTTTTT. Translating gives CASSLTFRNTGELFF.

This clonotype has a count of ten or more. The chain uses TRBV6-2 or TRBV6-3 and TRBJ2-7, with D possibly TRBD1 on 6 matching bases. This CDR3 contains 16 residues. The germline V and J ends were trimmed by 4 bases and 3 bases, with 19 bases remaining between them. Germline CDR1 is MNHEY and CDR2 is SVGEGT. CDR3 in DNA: TGTGCCAGCAGTTTGGTGGTGGGGACACTGAACTACGAGCAGTACTTC. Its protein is CASSLVVGTLNYEQYF.

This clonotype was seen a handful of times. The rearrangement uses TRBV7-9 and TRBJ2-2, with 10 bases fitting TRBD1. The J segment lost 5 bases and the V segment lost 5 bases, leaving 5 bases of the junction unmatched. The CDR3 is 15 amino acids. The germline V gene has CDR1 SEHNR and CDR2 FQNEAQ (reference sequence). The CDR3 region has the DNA TGTGCCAGCAGCCCGGGACAGGGGATGACCGGGGAGCTGTTTTTT. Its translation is CASSPGQGMTGELFF.

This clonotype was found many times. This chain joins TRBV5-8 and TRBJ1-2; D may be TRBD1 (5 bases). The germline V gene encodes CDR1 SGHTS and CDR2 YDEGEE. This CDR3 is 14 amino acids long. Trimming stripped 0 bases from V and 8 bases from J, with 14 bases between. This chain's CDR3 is CASSLGQTKKGYTF. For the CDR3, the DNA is TGTGCCAGCAGCTTGGGACAGACAAAAAAGGGCTACACCTTC.

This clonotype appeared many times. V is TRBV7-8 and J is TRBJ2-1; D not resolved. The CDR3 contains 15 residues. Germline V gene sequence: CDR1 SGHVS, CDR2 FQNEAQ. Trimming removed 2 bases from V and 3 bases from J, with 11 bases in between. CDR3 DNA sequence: TGTGCCAGCAGCTTACAGCTGTCCAACTACAATGAGCAGTTCTTC. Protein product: CASSLQLSNYNEQFF.

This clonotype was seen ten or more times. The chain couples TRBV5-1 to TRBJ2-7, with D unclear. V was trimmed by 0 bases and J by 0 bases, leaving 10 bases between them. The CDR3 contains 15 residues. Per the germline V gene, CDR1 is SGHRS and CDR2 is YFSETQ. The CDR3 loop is CASSLVPGNSYEQYF. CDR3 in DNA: TGCGCCAGCAGCTTGGTCCCTGGGAACTCCTACGAGCAGTACTTC. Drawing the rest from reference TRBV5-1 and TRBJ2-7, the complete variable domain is KAGVTQTPRYLIKTRGQQVTLSCSPISGHRSVSWYQQTPGQGLQFLFEYFSETQRNKGNFPGRFSGRQFSNSRSEMNVSTLELGDSALYLCASSLVPGNSYEQYFGPGTRLTVT.

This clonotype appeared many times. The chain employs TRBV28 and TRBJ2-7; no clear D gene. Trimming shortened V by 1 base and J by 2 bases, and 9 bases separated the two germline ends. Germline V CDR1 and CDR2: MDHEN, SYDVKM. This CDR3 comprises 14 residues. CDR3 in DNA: TGTGCCAGCAGTTTATTTGGCTACCCCTACGAGCAGTACTTC. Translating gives CASSLFGYPYEQYF.

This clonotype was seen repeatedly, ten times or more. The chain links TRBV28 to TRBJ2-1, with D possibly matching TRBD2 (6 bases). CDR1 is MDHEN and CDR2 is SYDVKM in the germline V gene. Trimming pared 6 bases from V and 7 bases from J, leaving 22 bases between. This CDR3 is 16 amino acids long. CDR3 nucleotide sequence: TGTGCCAGCAGGCTGCCGGGGGAGGAGGTAGGGAATGAGCAGTTCTTC. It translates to CASRLPGEEVGNEQFF.

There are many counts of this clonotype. The CDR3 here is CASSRRQGWTEAFF. As DNA, the CDR3 is TGTGCCAGCTCACGTCGGCAGGGTTGGACTGAAGCTTTCTTT. The rearrangement links TRBV18 to TRBJ1-1, with TRBD1 as a possible D gene (5 bases). Germline-derived CDR1 and CDR2 are KGHSH and LQKENI. The V gene lost 4 bases and the J gene lost 5 bases, with 14 bases spanning the gap. The CDR3 extends over 14 amino acids.

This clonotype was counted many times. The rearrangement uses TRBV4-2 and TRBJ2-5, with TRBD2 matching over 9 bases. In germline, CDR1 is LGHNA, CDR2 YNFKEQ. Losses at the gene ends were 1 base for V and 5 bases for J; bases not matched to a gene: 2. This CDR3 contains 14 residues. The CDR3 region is CASSQGTSDETQYF. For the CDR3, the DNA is TGTGCCAGCAGCCAAGGGACTAGCGACGAGACCCAGTACTTC.

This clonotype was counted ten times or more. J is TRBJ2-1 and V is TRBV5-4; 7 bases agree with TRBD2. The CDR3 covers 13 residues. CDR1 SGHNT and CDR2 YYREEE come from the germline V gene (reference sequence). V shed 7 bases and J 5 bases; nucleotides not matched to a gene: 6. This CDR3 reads CASGGDPNNEQFF. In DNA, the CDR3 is TGTGCCAGCGGGGGGGACCCAAACAATGAGCAGTTCTTC.

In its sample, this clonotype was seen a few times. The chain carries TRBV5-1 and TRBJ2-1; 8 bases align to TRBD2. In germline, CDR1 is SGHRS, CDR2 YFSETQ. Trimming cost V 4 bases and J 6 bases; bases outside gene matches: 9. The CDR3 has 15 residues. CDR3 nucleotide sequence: TGCGCCAGCAGCGCACTAGCGGCGCGGGCCAATGAGCAGTTCTTC. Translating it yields CASSALAARANEQFF.

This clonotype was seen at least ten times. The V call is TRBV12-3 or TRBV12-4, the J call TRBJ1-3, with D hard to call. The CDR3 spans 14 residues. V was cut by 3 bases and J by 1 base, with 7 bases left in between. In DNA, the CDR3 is TGTGCCAGCAGTTTTGGGGTTTCTGGAAACACCATATATTTT. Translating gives CASSFGVSGNTIYF.

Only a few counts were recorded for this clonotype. CDR3 sequence reads: CASSPPYGNTIYF. The CDR3 DNA reads as TGTGCCAGCAGTCCCCCTTATGGAAACACCATATATTTT. The rearrangement joins TRBV12-3 or TRBV12-4 to TRBJ1-3; D is ambiguous. Trimming cost V 5 bases and J 3 bases, with 8 bases left between them. The CDR3 has 13 amino acids.

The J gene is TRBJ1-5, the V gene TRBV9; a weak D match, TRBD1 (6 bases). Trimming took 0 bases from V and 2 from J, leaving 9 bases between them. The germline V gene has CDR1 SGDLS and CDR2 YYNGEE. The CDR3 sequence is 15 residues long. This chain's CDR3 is CASSVDYRGNQPQHF. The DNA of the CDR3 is TGTGCCAGCAGCGTAGATTACAGGGGCAATCAGCCCCAGCATTTT.

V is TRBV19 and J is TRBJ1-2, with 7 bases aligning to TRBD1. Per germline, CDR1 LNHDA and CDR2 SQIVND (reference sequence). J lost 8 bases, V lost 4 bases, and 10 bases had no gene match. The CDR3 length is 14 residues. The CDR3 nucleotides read TGTGCCAGTAGTAAAGACAGGGTGATGGGGGGCTACACCTTC. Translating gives CASSKDRVMGGYTF.

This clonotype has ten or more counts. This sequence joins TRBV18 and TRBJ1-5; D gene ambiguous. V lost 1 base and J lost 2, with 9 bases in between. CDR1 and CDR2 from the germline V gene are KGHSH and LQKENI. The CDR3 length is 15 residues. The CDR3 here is CASSPQIAGNQPQHF. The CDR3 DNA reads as TGTGCCAGCTCACCACAGATAGCGGGCAATCAGCCCCAGCATTTT.

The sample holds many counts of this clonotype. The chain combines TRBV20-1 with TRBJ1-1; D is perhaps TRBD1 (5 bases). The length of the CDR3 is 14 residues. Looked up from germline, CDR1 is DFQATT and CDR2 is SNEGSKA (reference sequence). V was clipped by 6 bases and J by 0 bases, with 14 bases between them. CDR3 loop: CSASPTGLNTEAFF. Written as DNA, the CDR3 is TGCAGTGCCTCCCCCACAGGCCTGAACACTGAAGCTTTCTTT.

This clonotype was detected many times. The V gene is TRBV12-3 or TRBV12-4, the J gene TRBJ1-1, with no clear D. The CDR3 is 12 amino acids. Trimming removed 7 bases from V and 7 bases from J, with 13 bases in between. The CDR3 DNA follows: TGTGCCAGCAAGCCCTTGGGCCTTGAAGCTTTCTTT. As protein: CASKPLGLEAFF.

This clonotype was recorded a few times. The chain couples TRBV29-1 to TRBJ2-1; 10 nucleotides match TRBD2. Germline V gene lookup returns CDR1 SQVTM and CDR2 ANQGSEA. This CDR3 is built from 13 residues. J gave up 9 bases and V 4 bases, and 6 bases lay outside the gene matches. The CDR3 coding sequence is TGCAGCGTTGGACTAGCGGGTGGTGGTGAGCAGTTCTTC. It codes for CSVGLAGGGEQFF.